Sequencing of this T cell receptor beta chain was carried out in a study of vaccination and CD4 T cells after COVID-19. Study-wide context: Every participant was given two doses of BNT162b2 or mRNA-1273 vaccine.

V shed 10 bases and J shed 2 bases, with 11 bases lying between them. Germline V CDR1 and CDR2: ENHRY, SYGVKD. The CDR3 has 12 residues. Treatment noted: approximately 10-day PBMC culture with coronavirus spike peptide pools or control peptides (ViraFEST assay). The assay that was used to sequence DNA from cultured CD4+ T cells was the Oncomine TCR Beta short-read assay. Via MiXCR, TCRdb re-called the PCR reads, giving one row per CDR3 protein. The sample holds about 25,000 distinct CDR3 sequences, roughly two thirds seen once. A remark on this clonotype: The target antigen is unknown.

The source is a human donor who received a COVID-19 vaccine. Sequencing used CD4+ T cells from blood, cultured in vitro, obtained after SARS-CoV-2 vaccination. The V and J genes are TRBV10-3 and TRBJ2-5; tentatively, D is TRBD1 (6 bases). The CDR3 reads CATADRQETQYF. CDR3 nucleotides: TGTGCCACCGCGGACAGACAAGAGACCCAGTACTTC.